The rows below give T cell receptor beta chains drawn from one sample of a study of shared clonotypes between healthy human individuals. Produced via immunoSEQ multiplex PCR; TCRdb's table is partial and in-frame only. Among 700,000 to 950,000 clones, 95% to 97% were seen once, and the ten largest hold over 0.2%. The sequencing sample was made of naive CD8+ T cells sorted from blood. The receptors here all came from a man under 40 in good health. CDR3s include the opening cysteine and the closing phenylalanine or tryptophan. D genes are given only for firm matches. Expanded clones get a size class; other rows say once, few or many, or leave the size out.

d_gene	v_gene	j_gene	abundance	CDR3nt	CDR3aa
.	TRBV7-8	TRBJ2-7	once	TGTGCCAGCACCCTCGGGCCAGAGTTCTACGAGCAGTACTTC	CASTLGPEFYEQYF
.	TRBV10-3	TRBJ2-7	.	TGTGCCATCAGTAGGGACGGGTACGAGCAGTACTTC	CAISRDGYEQYF
TRBD2	TRBV13	TRBJ2-7	once	TGTGCCAGCAGCCAGGGACTAGCGGGCGGCTACGAGCAGTACTTC	CASSQGLAGGYEQYF
TRBD2	TRBV7-9	TRBJ2-7	.	TGTGCCAGCACCATTATGCATGGGACTAGCGGGAGGGCCCAAGACGAGCAGTACTTC	CASTIMHGTSGRAQDEQYF
.	TRBV11-2	TRBJ2-7	.	TGTGCCAGCAGCGGACAGAACTACGAGCAGTACTTC	CASSGQNYEQYF
TRBD1	TRBV19	TRBJ2-7	.	TGTGCCAGTAGTATAGTATCGGGACAGGTGTACGAGCAGTACTTC	CASSIVSGQVYEQYF
.	TRBV6-5	TRBJ1-4	.	TGTGCCAGCAGTTACTCCAGCCGTAATGAAAAACTGTTTTTT	CASSYSSRNEKLFF
.	TRBV6-5	TRBJ1-1	.	TGTGCCAGCAGTCCCCGGGGCACCGCGGCTTTCTTT	CASSPRGTAAFF
.	TRBV7-9	TRBJ2-1	.	TGTGCCAGCAGCCTAATTATCAGTTCGTATGAGCAGTTCTTC	CASSLIISSYEQFF
.	TRBV4-3	TRBJ2-3	once	TGCGCCAGCAGCCAAAGAGGTGAGGGCACAGATACGCAGTATTTT	CASSQRGEGTDTQYF
TRBD1	TRBV7-3	TRBJ2-2	.	TGTGCCAGCAGCTCGAGGGGGCTAACTGGCGGGGAGCTGTTTTTT	CASSSRGLTGGELFF
.	TRBV4-1	TRBJ2-7	.	TGCGCCAGCAGCGGACGTACTACGCATTACGCCTACGAGCAGTACTTC	CASSGRTTHYAYEQYF
.	TRBV15	TRBJ1-1	once	TGTGCCACCACCGGGGACGAATTTAATATGAACACTGAAGCTTTCTTT	CATTGDEFNMNTEAFF
TRBD2	TRBV15	TRBJ2-1	.	TGTGCCACCAGCACCCCCAGGCTAGCGGGAACGAATGAGCAGTTCTTC	CATSTPRLAGTNEQFF
TRBD2	TRBV6-5	TRBJ2-3	.	TGTGCCAGCAGTTACGGGACTAGCGGGGACGCAGATACGCAGTATTTT	CASSYGTSGDADTQYF
TRBD1	TRBV11-2	TRBJ1-4	.	TGTGCCAGCAGCCCGACAGGGGCAACTAATGAAAAACTGTTTTTT	CASSPTGATNEKLFF
.	TRBV5-4	TRBJ2-1	.	TGTGCCAGCAGCTTGGCCGAGGGCGCTGACAGGCAGTTCTTC	CASSLAEGADRQFF
.	TRBV20-1	TRBJ1-4	.	TGCAGTGCTAAGGGCATAGAAAAACTGTTTTTT	CSAKGIEKLFF
.	TRBV10-1	TRBJ2-1	.	TGCGCCAGCAGTGAGAACCCAGAGGGCGATGAGCAGTTCTTC	CASSENPEGDEQFF
TRBD1	TRBV4-1	TRBJ1-4	.	TGCGCCAGCAGCCACAGGACAGGGCGGGCTGAAAAACTGTTTTTT	CASSHRTGRAEKLFF
.	TRBV6-1	TRBJ2-7	.	TGTGCCAGCGGAGACACAGGAGTAACCTACGAGCAGTACTTC	CASGDTGVTYEQYF
TRBD1	TRBV13	TRBJ2-1	once	TGTGCCAGCAGCAAATCACCCCGGACAGGGGGCAATGAGCAGTTCTTC	CASSKSPRTGGNEQFF
.	TRBV11-2	TRBJ2-1	once	TGTGCCAGCTCCTATACGGGAGCGTACAATGAGCAGTTCTTC	CASSYTGAYNEQFF
.	TRBV29-1	TRBJ2-4	.	TGCAGCGTTGTGTGGGGGACCAAAAACATTCAGTACTTC	CSVVWGTKNIQYF
TRBD1	TRBV5-1	TRBJ1-4	.	TGCGCCAGCAGGTACCTTCCGGGACAGGGACGAGAGGGTGAAAAACTGTTTTTT	CASRYLPGQGREGEKLFF
TRBD1	TRBV13	TRBJ1-1	.	TGTGCCAGCAGCTTAGTTGGGGACAGGGGGTTGAACACTGAAGCTTTCTTT	CASSLVGDRGLNTEAFF
.	TRBV29-1	TRBJ1-1	.	TGCAGCGTTGATATCGGTGGGAACACTGAAGCTTTCTTT	CSVDIGGNTEAFF
.	TRBV27	TRBJ2-7	.	TGTGCCAGCAGTTTATCGCTTACTAATTACCACGAGCAGTACTTC	CASSLSLTNYHEQYF
.	TRBV7-9	TRBJ1-1	.	TGTGCCAGCAGCCAGGGAGTTGAAGCTTTCTTT	CASSQGVEAFF
TRBD2	TRBV14	TRBJ2-3	.	TGTGCCAGCAGCCACTTAGCGGGAGGGAGCACAGATACGCAGTATTTT	CASSHLAGGSTDTQYF
TRBD2	TRBV7-9	TRBJ2-1	.	TGTGCCAGCAGCCCAAGACTAGCGGGAGAGTACAATGAGCAGTTCTTC	CASSPRLAGEYNEQFF
.	TRBV28	TRBJ2-7	.	TGTGCCAGCAGCCGGGCCTACGAGCAGTACTTC	CASSRAYEQYF
TRBD1	TRBV25-1	TRBJ1-2	.	TGTGCCAGCAGTGAAGGACAGGCCTTCACCTTC	CASSEGQAFTF
.	TRBV29-1	TRBJ2-3	.	TGCAGCGTTGAAGATCACACCACAGATACGCAGTATTTT	CSVEDHTTDTQYF
.	TRBV9	TRBJ2-1	once	TGTGCCAGCAGCGACCGGTATGAGCAGTTCTTC	CASSDRYEQFF
TRBD1	TRBV6-5	TRBJ2-7	.	TGTGCCAGCAGTTACCAGACAGGGAATGAGCAGTACTTC	CASSYQTGNEQYF
TRBD2	TRBV6-6	TRBJ2-1	.	TGTGCCAGCAGTTACCAAACTAGCGGGAGTATCAATGAGCAGTTCTTC	CASSYQTSGSINEQFF
.	TRBV4-1	TRBJ2-3	.	TGCGCCAGCAGCCCGGGCGGAGATACGCAGTATTTT	CASSPGGDTQYF
.	TRBV4-1	TRBJ2-7	.	TGCGCCAGCAGCCAAGTAGTGGGTTACGAGCAGTACTTC	CASSQVVGYEQYF
TRBD2	TRBV27	TRBJ2-7	.	TGTGCCAGCAGCTTAGCGGGATCCTACGAGCAGTACTTC	CASSLAGSYEQYF
.	TRBV9	TRBJ2-2	.	TGTGCCAGCAGCGGTGGGTACACCGGGGAGCTGTTTTTT	CASSGGYTGELFF
.	TRBV6-1	TRBJ2-1	.	TGTGCCAGCAGTGAAGCGTGGAATGAGCAGTTCTTC	CASSEAWNEQFF
.	TRBV6-4	TRBJ2-1	.	TGTGCCAGCAGTGACTCGTTTTCGAGTTTTCTCTCCTACAATGAGCAGTTCTTC	CASSDSFSSFLSYNEQFF
.	TRBV15	TRBJ2-6	.	TGTGCCACCTCGGAGTACTCTGGGGCCAACGTCCTGACTTTC	CATSEYSGANVLTF
TRBD2	TRBV7-6	TRBJ2-1	.	TGTGCCAGCAGCTCTTTAGCGGGAGGTCTCTACAATGAGCAGTTCTTC	CASSSLAGGLYNEQFF
.	TRBV19	TRBJ2-1	.	TGTGCCAGTAGTGGAGGACTGTACAATGAGCAGTTCTTC	CASSGGLYNEQFF
TRBD2	TRBV10-2	TRBJ2-1	.	TGCGCCAGCAGTTTAGCGGGAGTAGATGAGCAGTTCTTC	CASSLAGVDEQFF
TRBD1	TRBV6-5	TRBJ2-4	.	TGTGCCAGCAGTAGACAGGGAGCCAAAAACATTCAGTACTTC	CASSRQGAKNIQYF
.	TRBV7-2	TRBJ2-7	.	TGTGCCAGCAGCAGGGACCTCTACGAGCAGTACTTC	CASSRDLYEQYF
.	TRBV19	TRBJ1-5	.	TGTGCCAGTAGTATGGGGGGCGGTCAGCCCCAGCATTTT	CASSMGGGQPQHF
.	TRBV27	TRBJ2-7	.	TGTGCCAGCACAGTGGGAATCTACGAGCAGTACTTC	CASTVGIYEQYF
.	TRBV28	TRBJ2-3	.	TGTGCCGCCAGACTAGTTTTACACTCTAACACAGATACGCAGTATTTT	CAARLVLHSNTDTQYF
.	TRBV5-6	TRBJ2-3	.	TGTGCCAGCAGCGTTGGCCCCTCCTTAGCCAGACGCACAGATACGCAGTATTTT	CASSVGPSLARRTDTQYF
.	TRBV5-5	TRBJ2-1	.	TGTGCCAGCAGCTCTTCTCGGGACCGATACAATGAGCAGTTCTTC	CASSSSRDRYNEQFF
TRBD2	TRBV9	TRBJ2-1	.	TGTGCCAGCAGCGTAGAAGCGGGAGGGTCGGGTGAGCAGTTCTTC	CASSVEAGGSGEQFF
.	TRBV27	TRBJ2-7	.	TGTGCCAGCAGTCCCCTCCGGGTAGGCGAGCAGTACTTC	CASSPLRVGEQYF